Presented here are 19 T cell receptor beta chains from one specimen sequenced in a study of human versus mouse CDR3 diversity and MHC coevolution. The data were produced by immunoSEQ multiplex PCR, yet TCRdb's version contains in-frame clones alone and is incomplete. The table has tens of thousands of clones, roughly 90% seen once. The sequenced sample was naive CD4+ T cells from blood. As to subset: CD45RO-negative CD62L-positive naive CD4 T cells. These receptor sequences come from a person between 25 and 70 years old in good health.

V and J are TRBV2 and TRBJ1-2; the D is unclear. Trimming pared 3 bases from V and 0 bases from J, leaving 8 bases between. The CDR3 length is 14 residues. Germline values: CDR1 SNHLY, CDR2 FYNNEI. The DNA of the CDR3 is TGTGCCAGCAGTGACGAAGCCTCTAACTATGGCTACACCTTC. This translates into CASSDEASNYGYTF.

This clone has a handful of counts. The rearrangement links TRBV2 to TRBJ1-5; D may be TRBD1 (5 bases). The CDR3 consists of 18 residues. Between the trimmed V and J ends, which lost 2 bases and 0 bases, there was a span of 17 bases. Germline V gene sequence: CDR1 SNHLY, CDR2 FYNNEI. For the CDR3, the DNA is TGTGCCAGCAGTGAAAGGCGGGGGACGGCGAATAGCAATCAGCCCCAGCATTTT. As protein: CASSERRGTANSNQPQHF.

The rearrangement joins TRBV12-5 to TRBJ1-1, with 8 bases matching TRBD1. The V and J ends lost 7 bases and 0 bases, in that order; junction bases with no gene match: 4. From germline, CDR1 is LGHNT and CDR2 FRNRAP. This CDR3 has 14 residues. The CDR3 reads CASDQDRVNTEAFF. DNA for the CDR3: TGTGCTAGTGACCAGGACAGGGTGAACACTGAAGCTTTCTTT.

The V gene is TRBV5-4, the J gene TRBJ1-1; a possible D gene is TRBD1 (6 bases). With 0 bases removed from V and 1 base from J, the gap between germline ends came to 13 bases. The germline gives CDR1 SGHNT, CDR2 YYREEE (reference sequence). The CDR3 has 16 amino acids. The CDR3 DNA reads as TGTGCCAGCAGCTTGGCCGCTGACAGGAAGAACACTGAAGCTTTCTTT. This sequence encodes CASSLAADRKNTEAFF.

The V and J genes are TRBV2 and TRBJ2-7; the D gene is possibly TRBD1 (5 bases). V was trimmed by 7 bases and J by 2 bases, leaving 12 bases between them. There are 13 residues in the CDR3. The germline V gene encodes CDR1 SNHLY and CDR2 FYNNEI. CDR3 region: CASTRAPPYEQYF. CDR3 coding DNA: TGTGCCAGCACCAGGGCTCCCCCCTACGAGCAGTACTTC.

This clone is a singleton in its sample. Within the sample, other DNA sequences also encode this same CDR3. CDR3 region: CASSIVPPLHF. The CDR3 coding sequence is TGTGCCAGCAGCATCGTTCCACCCCTCCACTTT. The gene calls are TRBV7-2 and TRBJ1-6; D is unclear. The CDR3 spans 11 residues. The germline V and J ends were trimmed by 5 bases and 11 bases, with 7 bases remaining between them. In germline, CDR1 is SGHTA, CDR2 FQGNSA.

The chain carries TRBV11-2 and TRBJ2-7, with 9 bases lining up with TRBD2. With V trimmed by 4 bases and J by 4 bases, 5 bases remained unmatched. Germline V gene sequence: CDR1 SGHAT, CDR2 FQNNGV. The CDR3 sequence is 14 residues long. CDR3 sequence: CASSSLAGEYEQYF. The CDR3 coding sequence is TGTGCCAGCAGCTCTTTAGCGGGAGAGTACGAGCAGTACTTC.

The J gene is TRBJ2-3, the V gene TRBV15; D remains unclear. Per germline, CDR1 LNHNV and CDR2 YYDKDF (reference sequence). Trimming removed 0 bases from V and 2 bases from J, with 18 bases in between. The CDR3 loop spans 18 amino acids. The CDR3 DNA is TGTGCCACCAGCAGAGATCCCCTGAGGCGAAGTCTCACAGATACGCAGTATTTT. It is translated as CATSRDPLRRSLTDTQYF.

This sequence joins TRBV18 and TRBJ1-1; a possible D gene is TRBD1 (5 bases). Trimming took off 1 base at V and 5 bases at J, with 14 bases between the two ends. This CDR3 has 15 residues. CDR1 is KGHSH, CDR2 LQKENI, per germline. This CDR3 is CASSPQRTSGTEAFF. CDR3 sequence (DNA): TGTGCCAGCTCACCACAGAGAACTTCAGGGACTGAAGCTTTCTTT.

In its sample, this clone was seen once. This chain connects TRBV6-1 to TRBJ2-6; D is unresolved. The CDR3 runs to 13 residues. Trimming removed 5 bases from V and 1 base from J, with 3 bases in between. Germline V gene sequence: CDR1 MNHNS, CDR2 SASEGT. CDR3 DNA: TGTGCCAGCAGTTCGTCTGGGGCCAACGTCCTGACTTTC. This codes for CASSSSGANVLTF.

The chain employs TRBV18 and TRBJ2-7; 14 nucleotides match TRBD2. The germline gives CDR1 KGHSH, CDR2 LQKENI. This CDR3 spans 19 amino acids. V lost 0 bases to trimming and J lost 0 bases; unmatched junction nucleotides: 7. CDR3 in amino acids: CASSPPTGTSGSRSYEQYF. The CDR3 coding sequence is TGTGCCAGCTCACCACCGACCGGGACTAGCGGGAGTCGCTCCTACGAGCAGTACTTC.

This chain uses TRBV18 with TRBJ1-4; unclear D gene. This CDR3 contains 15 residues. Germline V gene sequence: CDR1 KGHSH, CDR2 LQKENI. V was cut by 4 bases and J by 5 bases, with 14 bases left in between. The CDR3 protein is CASSLSQALNEKLFF. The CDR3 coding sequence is TGTGCCAGCTCACTCAGCCAGGCCCTAAATGAAAAACTGTTTTTT.

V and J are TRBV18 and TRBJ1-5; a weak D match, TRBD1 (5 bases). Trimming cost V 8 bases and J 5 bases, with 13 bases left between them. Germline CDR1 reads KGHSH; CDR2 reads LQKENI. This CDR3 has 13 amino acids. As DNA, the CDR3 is TGTGCCAGCCGCCAGGGAATCGATCAGCCCCAGCATTTT. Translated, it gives CASRQGIDQPQHF.

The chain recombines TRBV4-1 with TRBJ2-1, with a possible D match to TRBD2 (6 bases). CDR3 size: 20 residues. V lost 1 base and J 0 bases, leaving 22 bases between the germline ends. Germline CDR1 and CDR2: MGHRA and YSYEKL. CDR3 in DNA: TGCGCCAGCAGCCAAGGGGAGGCTAGGGCCCACGGCACCTCCTACAATGAGCAGTTCTTC. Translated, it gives CASSQGEARAHGTSYNEQFF.

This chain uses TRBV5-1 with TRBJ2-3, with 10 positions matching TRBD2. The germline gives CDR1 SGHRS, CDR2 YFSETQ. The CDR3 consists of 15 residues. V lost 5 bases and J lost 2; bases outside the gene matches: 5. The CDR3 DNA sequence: TGCGCCAGCAGGTTAGCGGGGGGTAACACAGATACGCAGTATTTT. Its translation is CASRLAGGNTDTQYF.

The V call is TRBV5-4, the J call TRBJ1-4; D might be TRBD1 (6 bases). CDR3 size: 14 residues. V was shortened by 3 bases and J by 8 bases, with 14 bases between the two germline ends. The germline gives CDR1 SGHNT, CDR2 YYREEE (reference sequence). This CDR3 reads CASSSGGAGEKLFF. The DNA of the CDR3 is TGTGCCAGCAGCTCGGGGGGGGCAGGAGAAAAACTGTTTTTT.

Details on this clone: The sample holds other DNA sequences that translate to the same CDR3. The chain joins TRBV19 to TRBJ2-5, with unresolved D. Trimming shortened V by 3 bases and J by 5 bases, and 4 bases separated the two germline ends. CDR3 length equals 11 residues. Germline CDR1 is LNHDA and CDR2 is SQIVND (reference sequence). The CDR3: CASSIRETQYF. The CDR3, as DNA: TGTGCCAGTAGTATCCGGGAGACCCAGTACTTC.

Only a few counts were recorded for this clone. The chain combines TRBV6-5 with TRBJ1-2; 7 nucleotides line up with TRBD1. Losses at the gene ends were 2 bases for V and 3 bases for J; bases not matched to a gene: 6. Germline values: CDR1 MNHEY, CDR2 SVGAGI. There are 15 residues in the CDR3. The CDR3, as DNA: TGTGCCAGCAGTTACCGACAGGGCGGGTACTATGGCTACACCTTC. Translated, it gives CASSYRQGGYYGYTF.

CDR3 sequence reads: CATSLRDNSPLHF. The DNA for the CDR3 is TGTGCCACTTCGTTAAGAGATAATTCACCCCTCCACTTT. The V call is TRBV6-5, the J call TRBJ1-6; D uncertain. This CDR3 spans 13 amino acids. V gave up 10 bases and J gave up 5 bases, with 12 bases separating them. Germline V gene sequence: CDR1 MNHEY, CDR2 SVGAGI.